Following are 22 T cell receptor beta chains from one sample sequenced in a study of blood T cell repertoires in COVID-19. Repertoires were generated with immunoSEQ multiplex PCR, while TCRdb's copy carries only in-frame clones and drops some. This sample yields roughly 14,000 clones, of which 87% are seen a single time; around 5% belongs to the top ten. Sequencing was carried out using peripheral blood. Receptors originate from a human donor in a cohort sampled during active COVID-19.

The chain uses TRBV2 and TRBJ1-3; TRBD1 agrees at 7 bases. From germline, CDR1 is SNHLY and CDR2 FYNNEI. The junction had 4 bases not matched to a gene; V was cut back by 5 bases and J by 0 bases. This CDR3 region has 15 residues. The CDR3 DNA is TGTGCCAGCAGTAAAACAGGGGACTCTGGAAACACCATATATTTT. As protein: CASSKTGDSGNTIYF.

The V call is TRBV29-1, the J call TRBJ1-2; 8 nucleotides agree with TRBD1. Germline values: CDR1 SQVTM, CDR2 ANQGSEA. After removal of 6 bases from V and 4 bases from J, the junction contained 22 bases not matched to a gene. The CDR3 extends over 18 amino acids. The chain's CDR3 is CSVGGTGTGNSGVYGYTF. As DNA, the CDR3 is TGCAGCGTGGGTGGGACCGGGACAGGCAATTCAGGGGTCTATGGCTACACCTTC.

The chain has TRBV24-1 and TRBJ2-7; D perhaps matches TRBD1 (5 bases). In germline, CDR1 is KGHDR, CDR2 SFDVKD. The length of the CDR3 is 14 residues. V was shortened by 6 bases and J by 7 bases, with 18 bases between the two germline ends. The CDR3 nucleotides read TGTGCCACCAGTATCTACAGGCCCCTACAGGAGCAGTACTTC. Translating gives CATSIYRPLQEQYF.

The chain couples TRBV7-6 to TRBJ2-5, with a possible D match to TRBD2 (5 bases). The CDR3 loop spans 14 amino acids. The germline V and J ends were trimmed by 2 bases and 5 bases, with 12 bases remaining between them. Looked up from germline, CDR1 is SGHVS and CDR2 is FNYEAQ. The CDR3 DNA sequence: TGTGCCAGCAGCTTATACGAGGGTGGGGAGACCCAGTACTTC. Its translation: CASSLYEGGETQYF.

This clone was recorded a few times. The chain employs TRBV30 and TRBJ1-2; no firm D call. CDR3 length: 12 residues. V lost 5 bases and J lost 3, with 10 bases in between. CDR1 is GTSNPN, CDR2 SVGIG, per germline (reference sequence). The CDR3 sequence: CAWGRRDYGYTF. As DNA, the CDR3 is TGTGCCTGGGGTAGGAGGGACTATGGCTACACCTTC. The full variable domain, rest sourced from reference TRBV30 and TRBJ1-2, is SQTIHQWPATLVQPVGSPLSLECTVEGTSNPNLYWYRQAAGRGLQLLFYSVGIGQISSEVPQNLSASRPQDRQFILSSKKLLLSDSGFYLCAWGRRDYGYTFGSGTRLTVV.

This sequence joins TRBV20-1 and TRBJ2-7; 11 nucleotides agree with TRBD2. Germline lookup yields CDR1 DFQATT and CDR2 SNEGSKA (reference sequence). The V and J ends lost 3 bases and 0 bases, in that order; junction bases with no gene match: 10. The CDR3 is made up of 17 amino acids. Written as DNA, the CDR3 is TGCAGTGCTAGTCGGCTAGCGGGAGGACAGAGCTCCTACGAGCAGTACTTC. This translates into CSASRLAGGQSSYEQYF.

The rearrangement joins TRBV7-8 to TRBJ2-1; D might be TRBD2 (6 bases). The CDR3 runs to 15 residues. Germline V gene data show CDR1 as SGHVS and CDR2 as FQNEAQ. V dropped 1 base and J dropped 6 bases, with 13 bases sitting between them. In nucleotides, the CDR3 is TGTGCCAGCAGCTTAGGGGCGGGGATACCCAATGAGCAGTTCTTC. Translation: CASSLGAGIPNEQFF.

This chain uses TRBV9 with TRBJ2-1; the match to TRBD2 covers 7 bases. This CDR3 region has 15 residues. The J segment lost 5 bases and the V segment lost 0 bases, leaving 5 bases of the junction unmatched. The V gene's germline CDR1 is SGDLS and CDR2 YYNGEE. The CDR3 DNA is TGTGCCAGCAGCGTAGATACAAGCGGGAACAATGAGCAGTTCTTC. Translated, it gives CASSVDTSGNNEQFF.

The rearrangement uses TRBV7-2 and TRBJ2-1; no reliable D call. The CDR3 has 12 residues. Germline V gene data show CDR1 as SGHTA and CDR2 as FQGNSA. The V and J ends lost 5 bases and 6 bases respectively, with 8 bases between them. The DNA for the CDR3 is TGTGCCAGCAGCCGAGTCTCCAATGAGCAGTTCTTC. It codes for CASSRVSNEQFF.

In its sample, this clone was seen a few times. DNA of the CDR3: TGTGCCAGTAACCCGGGATTGACCTATGGCTACACCTTC. Translated, it gives CASNPGLTYGYTF. This chain uses TRBV19 with TRBJ1-2; D is uncertain. CDR1 LNHDA and CDR2 SQIVND come from the germline V gene (reference sequence). V was cut by 7 bases and J by 4 bases, with 13 bases left in between. This CDR3 is 13 amino acids long.

The chain couples TRBV29-1 to TRBJ2-1, with TRBD2 as a possible D gene (6 bases). The CDR3 runs 13 residues. V lost 7 bases and J lost 2, with 12 bases in between. In germline, CDR1 is SQVTM, CDR2 ANQGSEA. The CDR3 loop reads CSAAPGAYNEQFF. The CDR3 DNA sequence: TGCAGCGCAGCCCCGGGGGCCTACAATGAGCAGTTCTTC.

This clone was picked up a small number of times. This chain links TRBV28 with TRBJ1-1; D unresolved. The ends were cut back, 6 bases at V and 5 bases at J, with 10 bases in the middle. Germline CDR1 is MDHEN and CDR2 is SYDVKM. The CDR3 is made up of 12 amino acids. CDR3 amino acids: CASSRPRTEAFF. CDR3 DNA sequence: TGTGCCAGCAGCAGGCCACGGACTGAAGCTTTCTTT.

The gene calls are TRBV7-6 and TRBJ2-7, with a tentative D call TRBD2 (5 bases). The germline gives CDR1 SGHVS, CDR2 FNYEAQ. The CDR3 consists of 13 residues. V lost 6 bases to trimming and J lost 12 bases, with 21 bases between them. The CDR3 loop is CASRAETTKSLYF. CDR3 coding DNA: TGTGCCAGCAGGGCCGAGACTACCAAGAGTCTGTACTTC.

The chain employs TRBV5-1 and TRBJ2-2, with 8 bases matching TRBD2. This CDR3 region has 15 residues. Trimming at V came to 3 bases and at J to 1 base, leaving 2 bases not matched to a gene. Per germline, CDR1 SGHRS and CDR2 YFSETQ. The chain's CDR3 is CASSSLAGNTGELFF. Here the CDR3 DNA reads TGCGCCAGCAGCTCTCTAGCGGGGAACACCGGGGAGCTGTTTTTT. Complete variable domain (other parts from reference TRBV5-1 and TRBJ2-2): KAGVTQTPRYLIKTRGQQVTLSCSPISGHRSVSWYQQTPGQGLQFLFEYFSETQRNKGNFPGRFSGRQFSNSRSEMNVSTLELGDSALYLCASSSLAGNTGELFFGEGSRLTVL.

The V and J genes are TRBV24-1 and TRBJ2-3, with 10 nucleotides matching TRBD2. The length of the CDR3 is 17 residues. The germline V gene has CDR1 KGHDR and CDR2 SFDVKD. V lost 3 bases and J lost 4; bases outside the gene matches: 9. CDR3 protein: CATSDPRSGRAPDTQYF. CDR3 in DNA: TGTGCCACCAGTGATCCAAGAAGCGGGAGGGCCCCAGATACGCAGTATTTT.

This rearrangement joins TRBV6-4 to TRBJ1-2; 10 nucleotides align to TRBD1. The CDR3 is 15 residues long. Germline V lookup: CDR1 MRHNA, CDR2 SNTAGT. Unmatched junction bases numbered 7, after V lost 6 bases and J lost 3 bases. The CDR3 coding sequence is TGTGCCAGCAGCGACCAGACAGGGGGCGACTATGGCTACACCTTC. This sequence encodes CASSDQTGGDYGYTF.

The gene calls are TRBV13 and TRBJ2-7, with D tentatively TRBD1 (7 bases). Trimming shortened V by 5 bases and J by 3 bases, and 20 bases separated the two germline ends. The CDR3 is 16 amino acids. From germline, CDR1 is PRHDT and CDR2 FYEKMQ (reference sequence). This CDR3 is CASSNGLQPGGYEQYF. CDR3 bases: TGTGCCAGCAGCAATGGACTACAGCCAGGGGGCTACGAGCAGTACTTC. Using reference TRBV13 and TRBJ2-7 for the parts outside the CDR3, the full variable domain is AAGVIQSPRHLIKEKRETATLKCYPIPRHDTVYWYQQGPGQDPQFLISFYEKMQSDKGSIPDRFSAQQFSDYHSELNMSSLELGDSALYFCASSNGLQPGGYEQYFGPGTRLTVT.

The V call is TRBV5-6, the J call TRBJ2-3, with TRBD2 matching 7 bases. This CDR3 comprises 15 residues. After removal of 4 bases from V and 2 bases from J, the junction contained 7 bases not matched to a gene. Germline V CDR1 and CDR2: SGHDT, YYEEEE. CDR3 sequence reads: CASSGSSGYTDTQYF. The CDR3 bases are TGTGCCAGCAGCGGATCTAGCGGATACACAGATACGCAGTATTTT.

This rearrangement joins TRBV30 to TRBJ1-2; D may be TRBD1 (5 bases). There are 12 residues in the CDR3. Germline CDR1 and CDR2: GTSNPN and SVGIG (reference sequence). V was trimmed by 4 bases and J by 8 bases, leaving 14 bases between them. The CDR3 DNA reads TGTGCCTGGAAGGGGAACAGTCGGGGCTACACCTTC. This codes for CAWKGNSRGYTF.

The chain recombines TRBV28 with TRBJ1-2, with TRBD1 matching 7 bases. CDR3 length: 13 amino acids. The V and J ends lost 7 bases and 4 bases, in that order; junction bases with no gene match: 6. In germline, CDR1 is MDHEN, CDR2 SYDVKM. In DNA form, the CDR3 reads TGTGCCAGCACCGAACAGGGGTCCTATGGCTACACCTTC. Amino acid sequence: CASTEQGSYGYTF.

V usage is TRBV24-1 and J usage is TRBJ2-7; possible D gene TRBD1, 5 bases. Trimming took off 5 bases at V and 4 bases at J, with 8 bases between the two ends. Per germline, CDR1 KGHDR and CDR2 SFDVKD. The CDR3 sequence is 12 residues long. CDR3 bases: TGTGCCACCAGTGTACAGGCTTACGAGCAGTACTTC. Its protein is CATSVQAYEQYF.

The chain carries TRBV6-1 and TRBJ2-7, with 7 bases fitting TRBD1. Germline CDR1 MNHNS, CDR2 SASEGT. This CDR3 spans 14 amino acids. V lost 2 bases and J lost 4; bases outside the gene matches: 5. CDR3 sequence (DNA): TGTGCCAGCAGTGAAACCCCAGGGGGATACGAGCAGTACTTC. Its protein is CASSETPGGYEQYF.